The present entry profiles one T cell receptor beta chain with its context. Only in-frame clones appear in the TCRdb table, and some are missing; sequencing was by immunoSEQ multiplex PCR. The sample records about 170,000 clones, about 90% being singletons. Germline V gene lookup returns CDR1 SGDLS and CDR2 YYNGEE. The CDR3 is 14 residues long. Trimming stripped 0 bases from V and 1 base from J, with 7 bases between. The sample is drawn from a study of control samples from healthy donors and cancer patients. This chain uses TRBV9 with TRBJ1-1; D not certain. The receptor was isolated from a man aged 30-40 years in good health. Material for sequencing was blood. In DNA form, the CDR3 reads TGTGCCAGCAGCGTAGTGTCGGGGAACACTGAAGCTTTCTTT. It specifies CASSVVSGNTEAFF.